The 11 T cell receptor beta chains listed next were all sequenced from one sample in a study of cytomegalovirus exposure and HLA in healthy donors (TCRdb year 2017). Receptor libraries were prepared by the immunoSEQ multiplex PCR assay. TCRdb took over this immuneACCESS table, retaining in-frame rearrangements with V and J assigned. Such tables are incomplete; in checked studies, under half of the missing clones stem from an unresolved V gene, and the remainder is unexplained. The sample profile shows approximately 200,000 clones; over 65% of them were found once. The ten top clones hold less than 8.5% of the sample. Input material: PBMCs. Receptors were obtained from a man aged 18 to 30 in good health and CMV-seropositive.

This clone was detected once. CDR3 residues: CASSQLAPSSYEQYF. The CDR3 coding sequence is TGCGCCAGCAGCCAACTAGCGCCGAGCTCCTACGAGCAGTACTTC. The chain has TRBV4-3 and TRBJ2-7; D may be TRBD2 (6 bases). This CDR3 is built from 15 residues. V lost 2 bases, J lost 0 bases, and 11 bases lay in between. The V gene's germline CDR1 is LGHNA and CDR2 YSLEER.

The rearrangement links TRBV7-9 to TRBJ2-1; D possibly corresponds to TRBD2 (6 bases). The V and J ends lost 4 bases and 5 bases respectively, with 12 bases between them. Germline loops: CDR1 SEHNR, CDR2 FQNEAQ (reference sequence). The CDR3 sequence is 14 residues long. For the CDR3, the DNA is TGTGCCAGCAGCTGGGGACTCCGGGACAATGAGCAGTTCTTC. It translates to CASSWGLRDNEQFF.

This clone was detected only once. The rearrangement uses TRBV30 and TRBJ2-1; D unresolved. From germline, CDR1 is GTSNPN and CDR2 SVGIG (reference sequence). There are 14 residues in the CDR3. Trimming cost V 0 bases and J 2 bases, with 8 bases left between them. As DNA, the CDR3 is TGTGCCTGGAGTGTACACGCAGCCTACAATGAGCAGTTCTTC. Amino acid sequence: CAWSVHAAYNEQFF.

The chain links TRBV18 to TRBJ1-1; 7 bases are a match to TRBD1. Unmatched junction bases numbered 2, after V lost 3 bases and J lost 1 base. There are 14 residues in the CDR3. Germline V gene data show CDR1 as KGHSH and CDR2 as LQKENI. The DNA of the CDR3 is TGTGCCAGCTCACCGCAGGGGGAGAACACTGAAGCTTTCTTT. As protein: CASSPQGENTEAFF.

The V gene is TRBV18, the J gene TRBJ2-7; 7 nucleotides line up with TRBD1. V lost 2 bases to trimming and J lost 0 bases; unmatched junction nucleotides: 7. The CDR3 loop spans 16 amino acids. Germline V gene data show CDR1 as KGHSH and CDR2 as LQKENI. CDR3 in amino acids: CASSPTRTGSSYEQYF. The CDR3 DNA follows: TGTGCCAGCTCACCAACTCGGACAGGAAGCTCCTACGAGCAGTACTTC.

This chain connects TRBV27 to TRBJ2-3; D perhaps matches TRBD1 (6 bases). CDR1 and CDR2 (germline): MNHEY, SMNVEV (reference sequence). V was pared by 5 bases and J by 1 base, with 16 bases between. This CDR3 spans 16 amino acids. DNA for the CDR3: TGTGCCAGCAGTCCCGAGCAGGGGCGGCGCACAGATACGCAGTATTTT. It translates to CASSPEQGRRTDTQYF.

This clone was detected ten times or more. This chain joins TRBV7-9 and TRBJ2-1, with D unresolved. The V gene lost 1 base and the J gene lost 6 bases, with 7 bases spanning the gap. Germline CDR1 is SEHNR and CDR2 is FQNEAQ (reference sequence). The CDR3 loop spans 13 amino acids. CDR3 sequence: CASSLEPGNEQFF. CDR3 nucleotides: TGTGCCAGCAGCTTAGAGCCTGGCAATGAGCAGTTCTTC.

The chain joins TRBV30 to TRBJ2-3; 13 positions match TRBD2. The CDR3 consists of 15 residues. From germline, CDR1 is GTSNPN and CDR2 SVGIG (reference sequence). CDR3 protein: CAFGTSGTPGDTQYF. In DNA form, the CDR3 reads TGTGCTTTCGGGACTAGCGGGACTCCAGGAGATACGCAGTATTTT. The full variable domain, its missing parts supplied by reference TRBV30 and TRBJ2-3, is SQTIHQWPATLVQPVGSPLSLECTVEGTSNPNLYWYRQAAGRGLQLLFYSVGIGQISSEVPQNLSASRPQDRQFILSSKKLLLSDSGFYLCAFGTSGTPGDTQYFGPGTRLTVL.

The rearrangement joins TRBV15 to TRBJ1-3; the D is unclear. Per germline, CDR1 LNHNV and CDR2 YYDKDF (reference sequence). The CDR3 extends over 16 amino acids. Trimming stripped 0 bases from V and 0 bases from J, with 9 bases between. CDR3 protein: CATSRDLSGSGNTIYF. The DNA for the CDR3 is TGTGCCACCAGCAGAGATCTAAGCGGCTCTGGAAACACCATATATTTT.

This chain links TRBV5-8 with TRBJ2-1, with TRBD2 as a possible D gene (5 bases). The CDR3 covers 13 residues. From germline, CDR1 is SGHTS and CDR2 YDEGEE. Trimming removed 3 bases at V and 10 bases at J, with 14 bases between. As DNA, the CDR3 is TGTGCCAGCAGCTCTTTTGCGGGTTGGGAGCAGTTCTTC. The encoded protein is CASSSFAGWEQFF.

The sample holds one count of this clone. The genes are TRBV7-2 and TRBJ2-1; 15 bases are a match to TRBD2. Germline V gives CDR1 SGHTA, CDR2 FQGNSA. This CDR3 comprises 17 residues. Trimming took 0 bases from V and 7 from J; bases not matched to a gene: 4. The CDR3: CASSLASGTSGRNEQFF. The CDR3 DNA reads as TGTGCCAGCAGCTTAGCGTCCGGGACTAGCGGGAGGAATGAGCAGTTCTTC.